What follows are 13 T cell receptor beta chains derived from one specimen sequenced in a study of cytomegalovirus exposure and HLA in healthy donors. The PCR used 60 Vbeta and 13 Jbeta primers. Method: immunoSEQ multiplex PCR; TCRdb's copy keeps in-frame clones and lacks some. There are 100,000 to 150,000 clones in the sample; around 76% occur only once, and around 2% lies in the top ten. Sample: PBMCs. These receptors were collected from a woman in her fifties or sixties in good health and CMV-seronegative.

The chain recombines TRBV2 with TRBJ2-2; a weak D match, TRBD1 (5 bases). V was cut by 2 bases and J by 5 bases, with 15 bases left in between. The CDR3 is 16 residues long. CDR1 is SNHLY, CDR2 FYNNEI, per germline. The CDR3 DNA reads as TGTGCCAGCAGTGAACCGACAGATAGGGTGACCGGGGAGCTGTTTTTT. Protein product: CASSEPTDRVTGELFF.

CDR3 sequence reads: CAPNLTGTGPDTQYF. CDR3 in DNA: TGTGCCCCCAACTTGACAGGGACGGGGCCAGATACGCAGTATTTT. J is TRBJ2-3 and V is TRBV10-3; 7 bases align to TRBD1. CDR1 ENHRY and CDR2 SYGVKD come from the germline V gene. The CDR3 is made up of 15 amino acids. Unmatched junction bases numbered 15, after V lost 11 bases and J lost 4 bases.

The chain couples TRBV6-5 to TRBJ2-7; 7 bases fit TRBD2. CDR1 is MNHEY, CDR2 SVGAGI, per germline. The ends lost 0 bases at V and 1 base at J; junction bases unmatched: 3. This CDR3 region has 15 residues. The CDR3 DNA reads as TGTGCCAGCAGTTACTCGAGGACTAGTTCCTACGAGCAGTACTTC. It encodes CASSYSRTSSYEQYF.

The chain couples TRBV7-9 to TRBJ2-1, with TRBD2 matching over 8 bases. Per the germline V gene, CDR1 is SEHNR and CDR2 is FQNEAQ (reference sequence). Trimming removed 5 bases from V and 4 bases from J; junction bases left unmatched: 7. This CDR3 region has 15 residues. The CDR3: CASSQAVAGYNEQFF. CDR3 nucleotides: TGTGCCAGCAGCCAAGCCGTAGCGGGGTACAATGAGCAGTTCTTC. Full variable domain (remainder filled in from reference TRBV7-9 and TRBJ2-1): DTGVSQNPRHKITKRGQNVTFRCDPISEHNRLYWYRQTLGQGPEFLTYFQNEAQLEKSRLLSDRFSAERPKGSFSTLEIQRTEQGDSAMYLCASSQAVAGYNEQFFGPGTRLTVL.

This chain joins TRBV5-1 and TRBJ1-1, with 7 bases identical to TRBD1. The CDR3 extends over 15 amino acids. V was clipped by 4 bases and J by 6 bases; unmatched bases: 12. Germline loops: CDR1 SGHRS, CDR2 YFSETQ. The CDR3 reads CASSPAQRGLAEAFF. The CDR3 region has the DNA TGCGCCAGCAGCCCGGCCCAAAGGGGGCTGGCTGAAGCTTTCTTT.

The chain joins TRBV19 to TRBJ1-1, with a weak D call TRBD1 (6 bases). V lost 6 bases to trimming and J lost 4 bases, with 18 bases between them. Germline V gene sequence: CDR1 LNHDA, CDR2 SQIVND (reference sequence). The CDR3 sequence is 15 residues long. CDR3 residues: CASSPPGTWGTEAFF. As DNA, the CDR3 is TGTGCCAGTAGCCCGCCCGGGACATGGGGCACTGAAGCTTTCTTT.

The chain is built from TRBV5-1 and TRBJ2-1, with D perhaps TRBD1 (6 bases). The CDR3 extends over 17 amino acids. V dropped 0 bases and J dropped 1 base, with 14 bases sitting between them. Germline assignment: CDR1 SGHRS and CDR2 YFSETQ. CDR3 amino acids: CASSLGGGAESYNEQFF. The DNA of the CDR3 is TGCGCCAGCAGCTTGGGTGGGGGCGCGGAATCCTACAATGAGCAGTTCTTC.

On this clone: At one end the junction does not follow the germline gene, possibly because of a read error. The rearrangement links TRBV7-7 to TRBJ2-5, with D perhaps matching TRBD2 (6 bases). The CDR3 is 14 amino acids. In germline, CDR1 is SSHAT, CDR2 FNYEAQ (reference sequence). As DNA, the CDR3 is TGTGCTAGCAGGCCCCAGCCGGAGGGAGAGACCCAGTACTTC. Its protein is CASRPQPEGETQYF.

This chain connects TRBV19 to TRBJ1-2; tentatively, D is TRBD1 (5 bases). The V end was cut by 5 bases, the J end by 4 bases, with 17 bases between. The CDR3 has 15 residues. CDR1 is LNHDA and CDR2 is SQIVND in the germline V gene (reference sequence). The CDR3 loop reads CASSPVFGGIYGYTF. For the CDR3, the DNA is TGTGCCAGTAGTCCTGTATTTGGGGGGATCTATGGCTACACCTTC.

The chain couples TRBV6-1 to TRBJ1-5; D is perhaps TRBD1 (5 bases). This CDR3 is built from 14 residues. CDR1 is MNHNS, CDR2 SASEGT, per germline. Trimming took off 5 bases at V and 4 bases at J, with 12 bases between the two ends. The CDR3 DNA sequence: TGTGCCAGCAGTCGGGAGGCAGGGAATCAGCCCCAGCATTTT. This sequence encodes CASSREAGNQPQHF.

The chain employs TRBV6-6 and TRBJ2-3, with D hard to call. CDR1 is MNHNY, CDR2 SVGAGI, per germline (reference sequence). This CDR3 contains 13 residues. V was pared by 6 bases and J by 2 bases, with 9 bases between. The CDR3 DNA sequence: TGTGCCAGCAGCCTCCGGTTCACAGATACGCAGTATTTT. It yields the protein CASSLRFTDTQYF.

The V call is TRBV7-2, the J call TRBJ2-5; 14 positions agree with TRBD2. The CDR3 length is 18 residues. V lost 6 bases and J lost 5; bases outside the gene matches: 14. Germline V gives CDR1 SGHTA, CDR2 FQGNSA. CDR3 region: CASSYRPGTSGRMETQYF. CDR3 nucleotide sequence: TGTGCCAGCAGTTACCGACCCGGGACTAGCGGGAGAATGGAGACCCAGTACTTC. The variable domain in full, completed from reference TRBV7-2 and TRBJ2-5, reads GAGVSQSPSNKVTEKGKDVELRCDPISGHTALYWYRQSLGQGLEFLIYFQGNSAPDKSGLPSDRFSAERTGGSVSTLTIQRTQQEDSAVYLCASSYRPGTSGRMETQYFGPGTRLLVL.

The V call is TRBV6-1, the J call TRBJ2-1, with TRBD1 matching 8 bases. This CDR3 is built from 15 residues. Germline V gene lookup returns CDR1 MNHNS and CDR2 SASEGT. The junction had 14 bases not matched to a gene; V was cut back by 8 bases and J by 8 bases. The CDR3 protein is CASGSQGAGGYEQFF. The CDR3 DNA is TGTGCCAGCGGTTCCCAGGGGGCCGGCGGTTATGAGCAGTTCTTC.